What follows are 16 T cell receptor beta chains derived from one specimen sequenced in a study of T cells expressing NK-cell markers. TCRdb re-analyzed the 5' RACE reads; it lists each CDR3 protein once, without DNA. The ten top clones account for about 60%, within a sample of tens of thousands of distinct CDR3 sequences. The sequenced sample was blood T cells: a sorted CD56 or NKG2C T cell subset, CD4+ or CD8+ T cells, or bulk PBMC T cells (not recorded which). The receptors here all came from a woman aged 18 to 75 in good health.

V usage is TRBV2 and J usage is TRBJ2-3; lacking DNA, the TRBD1 call made by TCRdb goes unchecked. This CDR3 is 18 amino acids long. Germline V gene lookup returns CDR1 SNHLY and CDR2 FYNNEI. CDR3 residues: CASKSIYRDLPHTDTQYF.

The chain joins TRBV30 to TRBJ1-2; TCRdb indicates TRBD1, and absent DNA this call remains unverified. Germline values: CDR1 GTSNPN, CDR2 SVGIG (reference sequence). This CDR3 spans 14 amino acids. The CDR3 sequence: CAWSAPRAGYGYTF.

The V gene is TRBV5-1, the J gene TRBJ1-6. The CDR3 has 14 residues. Germline assignment: CDR1 SGHRS and CDR2 YFSETQ. The CDR3 protein is CASSISWGNSPLHF.

The chain has TRBV12-3 or TRBV12-4 and TRBJ2-7; TCRdb's D gene call, TRBD1, goes unchecked for lack of DNA. This CDR3 comprises 15 residues. The CDR3 here is CASSLFPGSQYEQYF.

The J gene is TRBJ1-6, the V gene TRBV27; the TCRdb call, TRBD1, lacks DNA for checking. Germline-derived CDR1 and CDR2 are MNHEY and SMNVEV (reference sequence). CDR3 length equals 16 residues. CDR3 residues: CARDSQGIRENSPLHF.

This chain uses TRBV7-9 with TRBJ2-5. In germline, CDR1 is SEHNR, CDR2 FQNEAQ (reference sequence). The CDR3 spans 13 residues. The CDR3 region is CASSSNGEETQYF.

The rearrangement uses TRBV12-3 or TRBV12-4 and TRBJ2-7; as DNA is missing, the TRBD1 call by TCRdb cannot be tested. The CDR3 is 14 residues long. This CDR3 reads CASRDSLRTYEQYF.

The chain is built from TRBV10-3 and TRBJ2-1; the TCRdb D gene call, TRBD2, has no DNA to confirm it. Germline lookup yields CDR1 ENHRY and CDR2 SYGVKD. This CDR3 contains 14 residues. The CDR3 loop is CAISEGRLNNEQFF.

The chain recombines TRBV5-1 with TRBJ2-7; TCRdb returns TRBD2, unconfirmable since there is no DNA. Germline CDR1 reads SGHRS; CDR2 reads YFSETQ. This CDR3 is built from 16 residues. CDR3: CASSLEWASGRYEQYF.

V and J are TRBV13 and TRBJ2-3; no DNA is available, so the TRBD2 call from TCRdb remains unchecked. This CDR3 has 16 amino acids. Germline-derived CDR1 and CDR2 are PRHDT and FYEKMQ (reference sequence). The chain's CDR3 is CASRPKSGRSTDTQYF.

The rearrangement uses TRBV30 and TRBJ1-2; TCRdb's D gene call, TRBD1, goes unchecked for lack of DNA. Germline loops: CDR1 GTSNPN, CDR2 SVGIG (reference sequence). This CDR3 is built from 13 residues. This CDR3 reads CAWDDEIRDGHTF.

The gene calls are TRBV15 and TRBJ2-1; TCRdb lists TRBD2, though no DNA is available to test this call. Looked up from germline, CDR1 is LNHNV and CDR2 is YYDKDF (reference sequence). The CDR3 runs to 17 residues. The CDR3 here is CATSRDSLILGYNEQFF.

J is TRBJ1-5 and V is TRBV11-2. Germline V CDR1 and CDR2: SGHAT, FQNNGV. The CDR3 totals 15 residues. CDR3 loop: CASSQYGGSNQPQHF. The full variable domain, with the rest looked up from reference TRBV11-2 and TRBJ1-5, is EAGVAQSPRYKIIEKRQSVAFWCNPISGHATLYWYQQILGQGPKLLIQFQNNGVVDDSQLPKDRFSAERLKGVDSTLKIQPAKLEDSAVYLCASSQYGGSNQPQHFGDGTRLSIL.

The J gene is TRBJ2-7, the V gene TRBV27; TCRdb's D gene call, TRBD2, goes unchecked for lack of DNA. The CDR3 loop spans 16 amino acids. The germline gives CDR1 MNHEY, CDR2 SMNVEV (reference sequence). CDR3 loop: CASSLFGLARTYEQYF.

The chain joins TRBV12-3 or TRBV12-4 to TRBJ1-2; TCRdb's D call, TRBD1, is unchecked because there is no DNA. The CDR3 is 15 amino acids. The CDR3 loop is CASSPFRAATYGYTF.

The chain is built from TRBV6-1 and TRBJ2-1; TCRdb's D call of TRBD2 is untestable without DNA. The CDR3 is 16 amino acids. CDR1 and CDR2 from the germline V gene are MNHNS and SASEGT. The CDR3 sequence: CASSPPHNAGRNEQFF.